The 3 T cell receptor beta chains in this list originate from one sample, sequenced in a study of shared clonotypes between healthy human individuals. The method was immunoSEQ multiplex PCR; TCRdb's version includes in-frame clones alone and lacks a portion of them. The sample holds about 2.1 million clones, just over 90% seen once. Naive CD8 populations comprised CD45RO-negative cells positively selected for CCR7, excluding terminally differentiated effector memory CD45RA+ cells. The sequenced material came from naive CD8+ T cells from PBMCs. All receptors come from a man younger than 35 in good health. Some clones in this sample may be carry-over from other donors' samples.

The chain employs TRBV20-1 and TRBJ2-7; D not certain. Trimming shortened V by 5 bases and J by 5 bases, and 10 bases separated the two germline ends. CDR1 and CDR2 from the germline V gene are DFQATT and SNEGSKA (reference sequence). The CDR3 consists of 11 residues. CDR3 coding DNA: TGCAGTGCTCCCTCTGAAAACGAGCAGTACTTC. It yields the protein CSAPSENEQYF.

V and J are TRBV4-2 and TRBJ2-7, with TRBD2 identical over 7 bases. V trimming: 1 base; J trimming: 3 bases; junction bases outside the gene matches: 9. Germline V CDR1 and CDR2: LGHNA, YNFKEQ. The CDR3 totals 16 residues. CDR3 sequence: CASSQVLGTTDYEQYF. In nucleotides, the CDR3 is TGTGCCAGCAGCCAAGTCCTCGGGACTACCGACTACGAGCAGTACTTC.

There are a few counts of this clone. This sample includes further DNA sequences coding for the same CDR3. CDR3 DNA: TGTGCCAGCAGTGAAAGCAGGGGAATGAACACTGAAGCTTTCTTT. It yields the protein CASSESRGMNTEAFF. The chain joins TRBV6-1 to TRBJ1-1; D possibly corresponds to TRBD1 (6 bases). CDR3 size: 15 residues. Germline assignment: CDR1 MNHNS and CDR2 SASEGT. Between the trimmed V and J ends, which lost 2 bases and 0 bases, there was a span of 10 bases.